This T cell receptor (beta chain) was obtained from a study of shared clonotypes between healthy human individuals. For the study at large: Donors had three CD4 naive, three CD4 memory, two CD8 naive and one CD8 memory plate apiece. Study findings and constraints: Clonotypes which were not shared had lower generation probabilities than clonotypes that all four donors shared. Clonotype sharing across a few donors was observed for roughly 5% of naive CD4 clonotypes.

Germline V lookup: CDR1 SGDLS, CDR2 YYNGEE. The CDR3 length is 16 residues. Germline trimming cut 0 bases from V and 0 bases from J; bases unmatched to any gene: 5. CD45RO-negative cells were positively selected for CCR7, leaving out terminally differentiated effector memory CD45RA+ cells. Of note for this clone: Its cognate antigen is unknown.

Clones were sequenced by immunoSEQ multiplex PCR, and TCRdb holds only the in-frame ones, with some missing. Here the sample spans about 2.1 million clones, about 93% being singletons. Sequenced sample: naive CD8+ T cells from PBMCs. This clonotype was obtained from a man between 18 and 35 years old in good health. Some clones in this sample may be carry-over from other donors' samples. This chain links TRBV9 with TRBJ2-5; 7 positions match TRBD2. In DNA form, the CDR3 reads TGTGCCAGCAGCGTAGAGAGCGGGGAGTACCAAGAGACCCAGTACTTC. It yields the protein CASSVESGEYQETQYF.